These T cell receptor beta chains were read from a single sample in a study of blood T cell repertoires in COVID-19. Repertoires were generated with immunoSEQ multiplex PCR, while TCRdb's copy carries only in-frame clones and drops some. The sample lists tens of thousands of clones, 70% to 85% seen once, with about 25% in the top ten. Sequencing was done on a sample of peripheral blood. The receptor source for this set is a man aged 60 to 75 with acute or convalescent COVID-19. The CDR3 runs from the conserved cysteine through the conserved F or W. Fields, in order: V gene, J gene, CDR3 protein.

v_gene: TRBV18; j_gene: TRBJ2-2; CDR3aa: CASSPTTGGRTGELFF
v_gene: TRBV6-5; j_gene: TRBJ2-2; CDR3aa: CASNQAGTVGELFF
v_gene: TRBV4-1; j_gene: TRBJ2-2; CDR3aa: CASSQNTGSGNTGELFF
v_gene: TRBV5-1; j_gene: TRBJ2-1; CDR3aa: CASSDNDRRNEQFF
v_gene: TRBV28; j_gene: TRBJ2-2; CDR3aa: CASRGSDSGDTGELFF
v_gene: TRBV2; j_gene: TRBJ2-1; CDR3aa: CAGSEERRFERQFF
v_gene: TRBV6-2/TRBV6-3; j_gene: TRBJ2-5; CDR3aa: CASSSLGGTQYF
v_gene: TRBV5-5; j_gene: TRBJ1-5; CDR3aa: CASSLAGVFQPQHF
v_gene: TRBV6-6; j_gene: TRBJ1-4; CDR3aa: CASRDRGSEKLFF
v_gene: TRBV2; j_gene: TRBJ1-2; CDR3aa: CASSATSGPNYNYGYTF
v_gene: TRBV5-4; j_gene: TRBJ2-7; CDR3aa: CASSRALAGGSYEQYF
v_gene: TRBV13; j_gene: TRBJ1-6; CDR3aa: CASSLGGGSSPLHF
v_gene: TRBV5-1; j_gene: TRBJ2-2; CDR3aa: CASSLDRARGELFF
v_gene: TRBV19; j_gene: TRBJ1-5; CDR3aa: CASSPRGEPRQPQHF
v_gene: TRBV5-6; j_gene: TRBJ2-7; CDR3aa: CASSRGRTYEQYF
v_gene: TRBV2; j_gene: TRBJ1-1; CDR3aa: CASRGLEGESFEAFF
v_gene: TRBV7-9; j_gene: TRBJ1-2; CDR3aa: CASSYPGRSGYTF
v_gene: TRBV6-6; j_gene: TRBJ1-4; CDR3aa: CASSLFIGATNEKLFF
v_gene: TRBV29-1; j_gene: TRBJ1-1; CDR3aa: CSVEGGPGQTNTEAFF
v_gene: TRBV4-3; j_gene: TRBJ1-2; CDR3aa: CASSYERTGVYGYTF
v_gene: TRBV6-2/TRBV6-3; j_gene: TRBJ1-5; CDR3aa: CASSYGAGSWPQHF
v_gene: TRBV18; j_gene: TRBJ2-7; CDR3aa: CASSSLDNSYEQYF
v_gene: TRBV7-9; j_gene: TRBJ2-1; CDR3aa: CASSSRAGSSYNEQFF
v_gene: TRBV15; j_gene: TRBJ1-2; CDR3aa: CATSMGLPEDLRVYGYTF
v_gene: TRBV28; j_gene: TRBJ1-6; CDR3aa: CASSDRGLLHNSPLHF
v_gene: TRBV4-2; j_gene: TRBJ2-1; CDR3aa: CASSLVGLAGVHNEQFF
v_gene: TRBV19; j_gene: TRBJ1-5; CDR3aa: CASSSRTGNSNQPQHF
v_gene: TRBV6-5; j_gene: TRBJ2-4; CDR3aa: CASRIPGQGGRKYF
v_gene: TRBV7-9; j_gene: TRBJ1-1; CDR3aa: CASSSIPGQGQDTEAFF
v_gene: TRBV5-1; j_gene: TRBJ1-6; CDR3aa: CASSTGQGKGVSPLHF
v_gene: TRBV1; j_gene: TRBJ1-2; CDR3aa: CTSSQLPPGQTYGYTF
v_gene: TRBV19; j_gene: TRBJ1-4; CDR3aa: CASSWGQANEKLFF
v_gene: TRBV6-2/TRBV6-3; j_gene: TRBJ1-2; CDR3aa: CASSDRGGYGYTF
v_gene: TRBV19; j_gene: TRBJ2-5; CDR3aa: CASSTRTGGETQYF
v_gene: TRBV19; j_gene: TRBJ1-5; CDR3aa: CASKREGYSNQPQHF
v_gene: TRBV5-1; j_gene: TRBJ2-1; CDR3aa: CASSSGTDLYNEQFF
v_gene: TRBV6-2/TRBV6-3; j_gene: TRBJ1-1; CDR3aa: CASSTQDRGITEAFF
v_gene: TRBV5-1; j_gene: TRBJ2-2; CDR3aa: CASTRSLIGRAGTGDFTGELFF
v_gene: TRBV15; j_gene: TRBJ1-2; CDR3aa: CATSRGLTYGYTF
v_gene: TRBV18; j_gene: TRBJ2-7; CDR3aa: CASSQRTSGPSYEQYF
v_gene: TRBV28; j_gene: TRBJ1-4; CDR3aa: CASRIGTGPLFF
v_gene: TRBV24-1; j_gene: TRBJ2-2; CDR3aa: CATSAPGAGELFF
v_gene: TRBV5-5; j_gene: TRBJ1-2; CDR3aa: CASSPTQGQFNYGYTF
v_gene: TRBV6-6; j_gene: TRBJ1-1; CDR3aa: CASSPGSTEAFF
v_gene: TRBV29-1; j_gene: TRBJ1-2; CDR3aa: CSAGGTGGAGYGYTF
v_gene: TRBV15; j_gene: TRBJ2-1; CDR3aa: CATSRGEDRGNEQFF
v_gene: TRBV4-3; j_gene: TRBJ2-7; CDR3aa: CASSQGLASSSYEQYF
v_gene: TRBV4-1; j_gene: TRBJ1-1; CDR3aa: CASSQDQGLGNTEAFF